The rows below give T cell receptor beta chains drawn from one sample of a study of CD8 T cells in ankylosing spondylitis. TCRdb processed the 5' RACE reads anew with MiXCR; each CDR3 protein has one entry. The profile shows about 150,000 distinct CDR3 sequences, under 55% of them singletons. The sample consisted of synovial fluid, either unsorted or a sorted T cell fraction (not recorded which). These receptors all stem from a male donor with ankylosing spondylitis. CDR3s include the opening cysteine and the closing phenylalanine or tryptophan. The D gene is left open where the match is weak. The listing skips clone size in some rows; elsewhere it reads once, few, many or a size class.

V gene	D gene	clone size	J gene	CDR3 protein	CDR3 DNA
TRBV4-3	-	-	TRBJ1-1	CASSHLVGEGTQTEAFF	TGCGCCAGCAGCCACCTAGTAGGGGAAGGGACTCAGACTGAAGCTTTCTTT
TRBV7-3	-	-	TRBJ2-5	CASSPGGGGETQYF	TGTGCCAGCAGCCCAGGGGGCGGGGGGGAGACCCAGTACTTC
TRBV10-2	-	-	TRBJ1-2	CASSESRGFNGYTF	TGCGCCAGCAGTGAGTCGAGGGGGTTCAATGGCTACACCTTC
TRBV12-3/TRBV12-4	-	-	TRBJ1-1	CASSPPSGQPMNTEAFF	TGTGCCAGCAGTCCCCCTAGTGGACAACCTATGAACACTGAAGCTTTCTTT
TRBV4-3	-	many	TRBJ1-1	CASSQGQETTEAFF	TGCGCCAGCAGCCAAGGACAGGAGACGACTGAAGCTTTCTTT
TRBV30	-	-	TRBJ1-2	CAWSEFQGHGYTF	TGTGCCTGGAGTGAGTTCCAGGGCCATGGCTACACCTTC
TRBV3-1	-	once	TRBJ2-5	CASSQMWPEWVAWETQYF	TGTGCCAGCAGCCAGATGTGGCCGGAGTGGGTCGCATGGGAGACCCAGTACTTC
TRBV7-8	-	-	TRBJ2-1	CASSRRRKTSPGDEQFF	TGTGCCAGCAGTCGACGGAGAAAAACTAGCCCAGGGGATGAGCAGTTCTTC
TRBV19	-	-	TRBJ2-1	CASSMVYTYNEQFF	TGTGCCAGTAGTATGGTTTACACATACAATGAGCAGTTCTTC
TRBV24-1	-	-	TRBJ2-3	CATSDPTTSDGAHTDTQYF	TGTGCCACCAGTGACCCTACCACTTCGGACGGAGCCCACACAGATACGCAGTATTTT
TRBV7-9	-	-	TRBJ2-2	CASSLPPRYRNTGELFF	TGTGCCAGCAGCCTACCCCCAAGGTATAGGAACACCGGGGAGCTGTTTTTT
TRBV10-3	TRBD1	-	TRBJ1-3	CAISGRVQGSSGNTIYF	TGTGCCATCAGTGGAAGGGTACAGGGGTCCTCTGGAAACACCATATATTTT
TRBV10-3	-	few	TRBJ1-2	CAITKRKKNYGYTF	TGTGCCATCACCAAGAGGAAAAAGAACTATGGCTACACCTTC
TRBV20-1	-	few	TRBJ1-5	CSARTRDPRFYSNQPQHF	TGCAGTGCTAGAACACGGGATCCGAGATTTTATAGCAATCAGCCCCAGCATTTT
TRBV6-5	-	-	TRBJ2-1	CASSSNGGALYNEQFF	TGTGCCAGCAGTTCCAACGGTGGGGCTCTCTACAATGAGCAGTTCTTC
TRBV7-9	-	-	TRBJ1-1	CASSFQKNTEAFF	TGTGCCAGCAGCTTCCAAAAGAACACTGAAGCTTTCTTT
TRBV7-9	-	-	TRBJ1-1	CASSPPRWGARNTEAFF	TGTGCCAGCAGCCCCCCTCGATGGGGGGCTCGGAACACTGAAGCTTTCTTT
TRBV7-7	-	few	TRBJ2-1	CASSLLGAVNEQFF	TGTGCCAGCAGCCTTTTGGGAGCGGTCAATGAGCAGTTCTTC
TRBV10-3	-	few	TRBJ2-1	CAISEGLAPYNEQFF	TGTGCCATCAGTGAGGGATTAGCGCCCTACAATGAGCAGTTCTTC
TRBV6-2/TRBV6-3	-	-	TRBJ1-5	CASSYPGRDNQPQHF	TGTGCCAGCAGTTACCCGGGACGGGACAATCAGCCCCAGCATTTT
TRBV11-1	TRBD1	-	TRBJ1-1	CASSREPDRGRLGTEAFF	TGTGCCAGCAGCCGAGAACCGGACAGGGGGCGATTAGGAACTGAAGCTTTCTTT
TRBV5-1	-	-	TRBJ1-1	CASSLVRGLESFF	TGCGCCAGCAGCTTGGTTCGAGGACTTGAGTCTTTCTTT
TRBV7-6	TRBD2	few	TRBJ2-7	CASSPNLWREGSYEQYF	TGTGCCAGCAGCCCTAACCTATGGCGGGAGGGTTCCTACGAGCAGTACTTC
TRBV6-2/TRBV6-3	-	-	TRBJ2-1	CASSSTSHNEQFF	TGTGCCAGCAGCTCAACTAGCCACAATGAGCAGTTCTTC
TRBV6-5	-	-	TRBJ2-7	CASSYREPPYEQYF	TGTGCCAGCAGTTATCGCGAACCACCCTACGAGCAGTACTTC
TRBV11-3	-	-	TRBJ1-3	CASSFLDLHSTIYF	TGTGCCAGCAGCTTTTTGGACCTTCACAGCACCATATATTTT